The clone carrying this TCR beta chain was found once. The sample originates from a study of blood T cell repertoires in COVID-19. About the study: The cDNA or gDNA used as material had been derived from T cells, B-cell-depleted T cells, or PBMCs.

As handled by the study authors: By means of reference gene primer amplification, nucleated cell counts were estimated. Sequencing was performed with immunoSEQ multiplex PCR; in TCRdb, only in-frame clones are kept and a portion is missing. The V and J calls and clone size are taken from that table; D and trimming were inferred from the DNA. The data show around 150,000 clones, more than 60% seen once. The material sequenced was peripheral blood. This clonotype was sampled from a man between 65 and 85 years old with acute or convalescent COVID-19.

This chain's CDR3 is CASSTIEKGQVHGEQFF. As DNA, the CDR3 is TGTGCCAGTAGTACCATAGAAAAGGGACAGGTCCACGGTGAGCAGTTCTTC. The chain carries TRBV19 and TRBJ2-1, with 8 bases matching TRBD1. V dropped 4 bases and J dropped 9; count of bases not matched to a gene: 17. The CDR3 extends over 17 amino acids. The germline gives CDR1 LNHDA, CDR2 SQIVND (reference sequence).